The sequence of this T cell receptor beta chain was determined in a study of cytomegalovirus exposure and HLA in healthy donors. The wider study: From HLA-typed donors, an early data release held 70 million to 100 million unique TCRs. Of several hundred genotyped donors, roughly 80% clustered with self-reported Caucasian donors.

The CDR3 consists of 12 residues. Germline CDR1 reads SGHNT; CDR2 reads YYREEE (reference sequence). These donors counted as nominally healthy when sampled, but unrecorded immune exposures were likely. PCR employed 60 Vbeta and 13 Jbeta primers. Here immunoSEQ multiplex PCR was the method, and the copy in TCRdb shows in-frame clones only, minus some. The table lists over 150,000 clones, roughly 88% of them singletons. Sequenced sample: PBMCs. The clonotype originates from a girl aged 2 to 9 in good health and CMV-seropositive. The chain links TRBV5-4 to TRBJ2-5; no clear D. The J call is uncertain, as TRBJ2-7 better fits the DNA end. DNA of the CDR3: TGTGCCAGCAGCTACGATACCTACGAGCAGTACTTC. Its translation is CASSYDTYEQYF.